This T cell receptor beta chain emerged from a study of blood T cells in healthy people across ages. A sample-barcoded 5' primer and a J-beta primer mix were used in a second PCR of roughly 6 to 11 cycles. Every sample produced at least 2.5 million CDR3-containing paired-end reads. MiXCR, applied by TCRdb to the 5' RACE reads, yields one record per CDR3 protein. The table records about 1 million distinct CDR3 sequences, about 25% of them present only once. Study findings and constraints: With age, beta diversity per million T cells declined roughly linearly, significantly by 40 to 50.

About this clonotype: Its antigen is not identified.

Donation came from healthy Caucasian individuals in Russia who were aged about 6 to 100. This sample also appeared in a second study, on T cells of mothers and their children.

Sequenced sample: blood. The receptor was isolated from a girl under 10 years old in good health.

The CDR3 loop reads CASSEASGGTQETQYF. The DNA of the CDR3 is TGTGCCAGCAGTGAAGCTAGCGGGGGGACACAAGAGACCCAGTACTTC. The V call is TRBV2, the J call TRBJ2-5, with 10 bases matching TRBD2. There are 16 residues in the CDR3. V lost 0 bases, J lost 2 bases, and 3 bases stayed unmatched. The germline V gene has CDR1 SNHLY and CDR2 FYNNEI. Drawing the rest from reference TRBV2 and TRBJ2-5, the complete variable domain is EPEVTQTPSHQVTQMGQEVILRCVPISNHLYFYWYRQILGQKVEFLVSFYNNEISEKSEIFDDQFSVERPDGSNFTLKIRSTKLEDSAMYFCASSEASGGTQETQYFGPGTRLLVL.